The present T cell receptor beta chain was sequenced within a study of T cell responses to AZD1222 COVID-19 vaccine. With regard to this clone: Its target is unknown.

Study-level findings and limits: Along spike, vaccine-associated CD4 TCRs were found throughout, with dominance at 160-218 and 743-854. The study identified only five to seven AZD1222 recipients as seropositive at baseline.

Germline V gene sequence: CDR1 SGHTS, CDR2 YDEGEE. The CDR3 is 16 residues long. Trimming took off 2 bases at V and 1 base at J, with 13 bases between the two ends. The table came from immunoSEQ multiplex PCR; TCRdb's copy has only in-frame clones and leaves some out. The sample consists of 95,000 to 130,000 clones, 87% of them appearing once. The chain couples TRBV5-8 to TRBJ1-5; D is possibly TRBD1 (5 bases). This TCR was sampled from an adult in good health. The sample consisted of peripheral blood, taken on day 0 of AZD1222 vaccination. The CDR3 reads CASSLLRGLSNQPQHF. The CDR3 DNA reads TGTGCCAGCAGCTTATTACGGGGGTTGAGCAATCAGCCCCAGCATTTT.